One TCR beta chain is described in this entry. Participant age was roughly 18 to 89 years, and participants resided in roughly 25 US areas. This entry belongs to a study of blood T cell repertoires in COVID-19. Turning to the study itself: COVID-19 samples from acute and convalescent phases originated in the United States, Italy and Spain. The analysed material was cDNA or gDNA that came from T cells, B-cell-depleted T cells, or PBMCs.

Measured with immunoSEQ multiplex PCR; TCRdb has only the in-frame clones, and not every one. The repertoire has roughly 400,000 clones, 75% to 90% of them found once; the top ten carry around 1.1%. The V gene end was trimmed by 4 bases and the J gene end by 4 bases; junction bases not matched to a gene: 5. Germline CDR1 is GTSNPN and CDR2 is SVGIG (reference sequence). This CDR3 contains 13 residues. The source material was PBMCs or T cells enriched from blood (not recorded which). This chain uses TRBV30 with TRBJ1-2; 8 bases match TRBD1. This TCR was recovered from a man aged 30 to 45 who had recovered from COVID-19. The CDR3 region has the DNA TGTGCCTGGACAGGGGGCGCTAGCTATGGCTACACCTTC. Residues: CAWTGGASYGYTF.